This is a list of T cell receptor beta chains from one sample in a study of cytomegalovirus exposure and HLA in healthy donors. Sequencing was performed with immunoSEQ multiplex PCR; in TCRdb, only in-frame clones are kept and a portion is missing. Of about 150,000 clones listed, 80% are singletons. The material sequenced was PBMCs. These receptor sequences come from a man younger than 40 in good health and CMV-seropositive. Each CDR3 is given with its conserved first and last residue. The D gene is left open where the match is weak. Part of the rows lack a size; the others show once, few, many or a class for expanded clones.

v_call,clone_size,d_call,cdr3_length,j_call,cdr3_aa,cdr3_nt
TRBV7-8,.,TRBD2,18,TRBJ2-7,CASSNRITSGRSFYEQYF,TGTGCCAGCAGCAATAGAATCACTAGCGGGAGGAGTTTCTACGAGCAGTACTTC
TRBV5-4,few,.,12,TRBJ2-1,CASTNNLDEQFF,TGTGCCAGCACCAATAACTTGGATGAGCAGTTCTTC
TRBV4-1,.,.,11,TRBJ2-7,CASSQGAEQYF,TGCGCCAGCAGCCAAGGCGCGGAGCAGTACTTC
TRBV7-8,few,TRBD1,16,TRBJ2-7,CASSLVEGALTYEQYF,TGTGCCAGCAGCTTAGTTGAGGGGGCCCTCACCTACGAGCAGTACTTC
TRBV10-3,.,TRBD1,15,TRBJ1-5,CAISRTGSSNQPQHF,TGTGCCATCAGTAGGACAGGGTCTAGCAATCAGCCCCAGCATTTT
TRBV7-8,.,.,13,TRBJ1-2,CASSLVLRGGYTF,TGTGCCAGCAGCTTAGTGCTGAGAGGGGGCTACACCTTC
TRBV5-8,.,TRBD1,16,TRBJ1-5,CASSLGTGGYNQPQHF,TGTGCCAGCAGCCTCGGGACAGGGGGTTACAATCAGCCCCAGCATTTT
TRBV19,.,.,14,TRBJ1-1,CASSRGRLNTEAFF,TGTGCCAGTAGTAGAGGGCGGTTGAACACTGAAGCTTTCTTT
TRBV18,.,TRBD1,14,TRBJ1-5,CASSTDRVGQPQHF,TGTGCCAGCTCAACCGACAGGGTAGGTCAGCCCCAGCATTTT
TRBV7-9,.,TRBD1,17,TRBJ1-1,CASSSTEPGQGDTEAFF,TGTGCCAGCAGCTCCACGGAGCCGGGACAGGGGGACACTGAAGCTTTCTTT
TRBV25-1,.,TRBD1,16,TRBJ2-7,CASSEIGGQGSYEQYF,TGTGCCAGCAGTGAAATTGGGGGACAGGGGTCCTACGAGCAGTACTTC
TRBV2,once,.,15,TRBJ2-1,CASSEGSGSYNEQFF,TGTGCCAGCAGTGAAGGGAGCGGGTCCTACAATGAGCAGTTCTTC
TRBV6-5,.,TRBD1,15,TRBJ2-3,CASSYRDRSTDTQYF,TGTGCCAGCAGTTACCGGGACAGGAGCACAGATACGCAGTATTTT
TRBV5-1,.,TRBD1,14,TRBJ2-1,CASSLGDRGNEQFF,TGCGCCAGCAGCTTGGGGGACAGGGGCAATGAGCAGTTCTTC
TRBV20-1,few,.,11,TRBJ2-7,CSGTFHYEQYF,TGCAGCGGGACTTTTCATTACGAGCAGTACTTC
TRBV7-9,once,.,14,TRBJ2-7,CSSSSITVSYEQYF,TGTTCCAGCAGCTCAATTACAGTGTCCTACGAGCAGTACTTC
TRBV21-1,.,.,15,TRBJ2-1,CASSTKGQGGGEQFF,TGTGCCAGCAGTACAAAGGGACAGGGGGGCGGTGAGCAGTTCTTC
TRBV29-1,.,.,13,TRBJ2-7,CSVEVLRPYEQYF,TGCAGCGTTGAAGTATTGAGGCCCTACGAGCAGTACTTC
TRBV28,few,.,13,TRBJ1-1,CASRTTSNTEAFF,TGTGCCAGTCGGACAACCTCGAACACTGAAGCTTTCTTT
TRBV6-6,.,.,15,TRBJ2-7,CASSPKSRSSYEQYF,TGTGCCAGCAGCCCGAAATCTAGGAGCTCCTACGAGCAGTACTTC
TRBV5-1,.,TRBD1,15,TRBJ2-2,CASSQSDRGAGELFF,TGCGCCAGCAGCCAGTCGGACAGGGGGGCCGGGGAGCTGTTTTTT
TRBV9,.,TRBD1,16,TRBJ1-6,CASSVTGDSYNSPLHF,TGTGCCAGCAGCGTAACAGGGGACTCCTATAATTCACCCCTCCACTTT
TRBV6-6,.,TRBD2,12,TRBJ2-1,CASALAGNEQFF,TGTGCCAGCGCTCTAGCGGGAAATGAGCAGTTCTTC
TRBV11-2,.,TRBD2,16,TRBJ2-5,CASSLAQREAVQTQYF,TGTGCCAGCAGCTTAGCTCAGCGGGAGGCTGTACAGACCCAGTACTTC
TRBV18,.,TRBD2,16,TRBJ2-1,CASSPPSGNVYNEQFF,TGTGCCAGCTCACCACCTAGCGGGAACGTCTACAATGAGCAGTTCTTC
TRBV27,.,TRBD1,17,TRBJ2-1,CASSTYFRDRVYNEQFF,TGTGCCAGCAGTACCTATTTCCGGGACAGGGTTTACAATGAGCAGTTCTTC
TRBV10-3,few,.,15,TRBJ1-5,CAISESGSSNQPQHF,TGTGCCATCAGTGAATCGGGGTCGAGCAATCAGCCCCAGCATTTT
TRBV9,.,TRBD2,15,TRBJ2-1,CASTRLAGEYNEQFF,TGTGCCAGCACCCGACTAGCGGGAGAGTACAATGAGCAGTTCTTC
TRBV4-2,.,TRBD1,19,TRBJ2-2,CASSTPGQIYAANTGELFF,TGTGCCAGCAGCACCCCGGGACAGATTTATGCTGCGAACACCGGGGAGCTGTTTTTT
TRBV4-1,.,.,14,TRBJ1-2,CASSRFTGNYGYTF,TGCGCCAGCAGCCGTTTTACAGGGAACTATGGCTACACCTTC
TRBV7-3,.,TRBD2,15,TRBJ2-5,CASSPAGAVQETQYF,TGTGCCAGCAGCCCCGCGGGAGCGGTCCAAGAGACCCAGTACTTC
TRBV14,.,.,14,TRBJ1-2,CASSQTGLIYGYTF,TGTGCCAGCAGCCAAACAGGGCTTATCTATGGCTACACCTTC
TRBV7-9,few,.,14,TRBJ2-7,CASSISSQIYEQYF,TGTGCCAGCAGCATTTCTTCACAGATCTACGAGCAGTACTTC
TRBV15,.,.,15,TRBJ1-5,CATSTELYSNQPQHF,TGTGCCACCAGCACAGAGTTATATAGCAATCAGCCCCAGCATTTT
TRBV6-1,.,.,14,TRBJ1-2,CASSEGAAIYGYTF,TGTGCCAGCAGTGAAGGGGCTGCGATCTATGGCTACACCTTC
TRBV7-8,.,TRBD2,18,TRBJ2-5,CASSPRTSGAEYQETQYF,TGTGCCAGCAGCCCCAGGACTAGCGGGGCAGAGTACCAAGAGACCCAGTACTTC
TRBV2,.,TRBD1,13,TRBJ1-1,CASMRQGETEAFF,TGTGCCAGCATGAGACAGGGGGAGACTGAAGCTTTCTTT
TRBV20-1,.,.,11,TRBJ2-1,CSARARDEQFF,TGCAGTGCTAGAGCAAGAGATGAGCAGTTCTTC
TRBV19,.,.,17,TRBJ2-1,CASSIKRPSATYNEQFF,TGTGCCAGTAGTATAAAACGTCCTAGCGCTACCTACAATGAGCAGTTCTTC
TRBV29-1,.,.,14,TRBJ1-1,CSVPMGRYFTEAFF,TGCAGCGTTCCGATGGGGCGTTACTTCACTGAAGCTTTCTTT
TRBV7-9,.,TRBD1,13,TRBJ1-1,CASSFRTGDEAFF,TGTGCCAGCAGCTTCCGGACAGGAGATGAAGCTTTCTTT
TRBV11-2,once,TRBD1,15,TRBJ2-1,CASSLSGGPLNEQFF,TGTGCCAGCAGCCTATCAGGGGGCCCACTCAATGAGCAGTTCTTC
TRBV4-2,once,TRBD1,19,TRBJ2-6,CASSQDAGTGRGGANVLTF,TGTGCCAGCAGCCAAGACGCCGGGACAGGGAGGGGTGGGGCCAACGTCCTGACTTTC